The sequence of this TCR beta chain was determined in a study of cytomegalovirus exposure and HLA in healthy donors. Study-wide results and limits: The listing of approximately 160 TCR beta chains classed them as cytomegalovirus-associated. Some V segments, TRBV6-2 and TRBV6-3 among them, were indistinguishable and were therefore excluded. The classifier was said to identify cytomegalovirus status with high specificity and sensitivity.

PCR amplification relied on 60 Vbeta primers (plus 13 Jbeta primers). In the original workflow: Unique TCR beta chains totaled some 81 million in a later count, with roughly 10 million of them shared. TCRdb keeps only in-frame clones here, not all; method: immunoSEQ multiplex PCR. D and trimming come from the DNA, and the V and J calls and clone size come from that table. Here the sample spans more than 100,000 clones, approximately 80% being singletons. V lost 6 bases and J 3 bases, leaving 17 bases between the germline ends. Germline CDR1 is SQVTM and CDR2 is ANQGSEA. The CDR3 runs to 14 residues. A remark on this clone: As yet, its antigen is unknown.

The chain is built from TRBV29-1 and TRBJ1-2; no clear D. The sample consisted of PBMCs. The TCR originated in a man aged 50-59 years in good health and CMV-seronegative. The chain's CDR3 is CSVGMGGLDYGYTF. CDR3 nucleotide sequence: TGCAGCGTGGGTATGGGCGGGCTCGACTATGGCTACACCTTC.